The T cell receptor beta chain described here comes from a study of lung T cells in sarcoidosis with Löfgren's syndrome. Study as a whole: Löfgren's syndrome patients were the main repertoire analysis focus.

TCRdb fed the reads into MiXCR, producing one record per CDR3 protein. The sample shows 60,000 to 65,000 distinct CDR3 sequences, about 20% of them seen only once. This clonotype was observed many times. The source is a human donor with sarcoidosis (Löfgren's syndrome or another form), or a control subject (not recorded which). Material: CD4+ T cells from PBMCs.

The CDR3 region is CASSRRNTEAFF. The CDR3 region has the DNA TGTGCCAGCAGCCGAAGGAACACTGAAGCTTTCTTT. The V and J genes are TRBV27 and TRBJ1-1; D call uncertain. V was shortened by 6 bases and J by 1 base, with 6 bases between the two germline ends. The CDR3 contains 12 residues. The germline CDR1 and CDR2 sequences are MNHEY and SMNVEV (reference sequence).